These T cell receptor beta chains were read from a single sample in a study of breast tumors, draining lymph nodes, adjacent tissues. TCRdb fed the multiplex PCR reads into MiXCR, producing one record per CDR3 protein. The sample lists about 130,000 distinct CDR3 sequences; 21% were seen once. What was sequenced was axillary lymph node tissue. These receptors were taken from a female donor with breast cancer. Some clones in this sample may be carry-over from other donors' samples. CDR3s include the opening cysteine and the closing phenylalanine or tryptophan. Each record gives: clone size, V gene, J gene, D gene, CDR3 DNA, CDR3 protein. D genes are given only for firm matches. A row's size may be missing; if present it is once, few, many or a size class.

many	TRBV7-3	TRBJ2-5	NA	TGTGCCAGCAGCTTATCCGGCGGACCCGAAGCGACCCAGTACTTC	CASSLSGGPEATQYF
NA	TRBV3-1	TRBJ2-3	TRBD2	TGTGCCAGCAGCCAAGGTTGGGCTAGCGGGAGGTTTCCAGATACGCAGTATTTT	CASSQGWASGRFPDTQYF
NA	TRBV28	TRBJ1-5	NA	TGTGCCAGCAGTGACCCCCCGGGTGGGTGGCCCCAGCATTTT	CASSDPPGGWPQHF
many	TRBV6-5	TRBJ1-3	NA	TGTGCCAGCAGTTACTCGAAGCCGAAGGGTAGGACGAGCTCTGGAAACACCATATATTTT	CASSYSKPKGRTSSGNTIYF
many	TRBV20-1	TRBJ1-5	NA	TGCAGTGCTGGGCACAGGAATCAGCCCCAGCATTTT	CSAGHRNQPQHF
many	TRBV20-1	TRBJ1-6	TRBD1	TGCAGTGCTAGAGATCCTGGGACAGCTCGGAATTCACCCCTCCACTTT	CSARDPGTARNSPLHF
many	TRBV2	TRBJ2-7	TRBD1	TGTGCCAGCCTGCCCCAGACAGGGGTGGGCTACGAGCAGTACTTC	CASLPQTGVGYEQYF
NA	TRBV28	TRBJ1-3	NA	TGTGCCAGCAGTATGGGGGCAGGTAGCAACACCATATATTTT	CASSMGAGSNTIYF
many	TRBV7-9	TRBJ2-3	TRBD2	TGTGCCAGCAGCTCTCTACTAGCGGGAGGGCCAGGAGATACGCAGTATTTT	CASSSLLAGGPGDTQYF
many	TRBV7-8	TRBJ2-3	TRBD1	TGTGCCAGCAGCGTATCGGGACAGGGGACAGATACGCAGTATTTT	CASSVSGQGTDTQYF
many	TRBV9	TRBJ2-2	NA	TGTGCCAGCAGCGTAACAGGGACCGGGGAGCTGTTTTTT	CASSVTGTGELFF
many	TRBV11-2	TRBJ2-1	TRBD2	TGTGCCAGCAGCCACGGTCTAGCGGGAGGGCCTTACAATGAGCAGTTCTTC	CASSHGLAGGPYNEQFF
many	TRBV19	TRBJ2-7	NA	TGTGCCAGTAGTATTAGTTCAGTTGCCTACGAGCAGTACTTC	CASSISSVAYEQYF
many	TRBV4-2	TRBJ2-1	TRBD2	TGTGCCAGCAGCCAAGAAGTAGCGGGAGCCGCCTACAATGAGCAGTTCTTC	CASSQEVAGAAYNEQFF
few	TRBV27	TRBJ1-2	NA	TGTGCCAGCAGTTTATCGATTGCCGGGCGAGATGGCTACACCTTC	CASSLSIAGRDGYTF
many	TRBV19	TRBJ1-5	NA	TGTGCCAGTAGTATGCGCAGGGAGGTGGGACAGCCCCAGCATTTT	CASSMRREVGQPQHF
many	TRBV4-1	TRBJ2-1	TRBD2	TGCGCCAGCAGCCAAGTCGCGGGAGCGGACGATGAGCAGTTCTTC	CASSQVAGADDEQFF
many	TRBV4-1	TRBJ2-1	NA	TGCGCCAGCAGCCAAGACATGGGTGGCGAGCAGTTCTTC	CASSQDMGGEQFF
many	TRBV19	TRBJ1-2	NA	TGTGCCAGTAGTATAGCGCGGGACAATCTTGGCTACACCTTC	CASSIARDNLGYTF
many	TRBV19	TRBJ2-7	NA	TGTGCCAGTAGTCCACCCAGGGGGGGACTCCTCGAGCAGTACTTC	CASSPPRGGLLEQYF
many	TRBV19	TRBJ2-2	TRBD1	TGTGCCAGTAGTAATTATGGATTACAGGGGGGATACACCGGGGAGCTGTTTTTT	CASSNYGLQGGYTGELFF
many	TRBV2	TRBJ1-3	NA	TGTGCCAGCAAAGAGGGAGTTGGAAACACCATATATTTT	CASKEGVGNTIYF
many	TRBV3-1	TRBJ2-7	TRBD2	TGTGCCAGCAGCCAAGGAGCGGGAGGAAAATACGAGCAGTACTTC	CASSQGAGGKYEQYF
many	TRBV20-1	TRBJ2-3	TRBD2	TGCAGTTCCCCAGAGCGGGAGGGTTGGGATACGCAGTATTTT	CSSPEREGWDTQYF
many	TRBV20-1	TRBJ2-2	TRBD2	TGCAGTGCAAACCCTAGCGGGAGGGCCAACACCGGGGAGCTGTTTTTT	CSANPSGRANTGELFF
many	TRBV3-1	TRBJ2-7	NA	TGTGCCAGCAGCCAAGATGGGATGTCCTACGAGCAGTACTTC	CASSQDGMSYEQYF
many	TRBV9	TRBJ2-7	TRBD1	TGTGCCAGCAGCGTAGCCACAGGGGGTGGTTACGAGCAGTACTTC	CASSVATGGGYEQYF
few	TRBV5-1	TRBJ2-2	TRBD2	TGCGCCAGCAGCTTACTCGGGGGGACGAACACCGGGGAGCTGCTTTTT	CASSLLGGTNTGELLF
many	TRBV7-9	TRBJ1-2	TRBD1	TGTGCCAGCAGCTTAGCCGGGACAGCCTTCGGCTATGGCTACACCTTC	CASSLAGTAFGYGYTF
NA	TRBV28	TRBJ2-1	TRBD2	TGTGCCAGCAGTTCCCCCCTAGGGGCGGGAGATACGAATGAGCAGTTCTTC	CASSSPLGAGDTNEQFF
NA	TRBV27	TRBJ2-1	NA	TGTGCCAGCAGTTTTGGGCTAGGAGGGTACAATGAGCAGTTCTTC	CASSFGLGGYNEQFF
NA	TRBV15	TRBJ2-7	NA	TGTGCCACCAGCAGAGCGGGAAACCCCTCCGAGCAGTACTTC	CATSRAGNPSEQYF
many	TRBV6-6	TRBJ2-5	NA	TGTGCCAGCAAGGCTGGGGGGATCCAAGAGACCCAGTACTTC	CASKAGGIQETQYF
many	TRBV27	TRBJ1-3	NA	TGTGCCAGCAAGTTTTCAGGTTCCTCTGGAAACACCATATATTTT	CASKFSGSSGNTIYF
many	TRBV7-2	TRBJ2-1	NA	TGTGCCAGCAGCTTAGATGGGGGGGGGCACAATGAGCAGTTCTTC	CASSLDGGGHNEQFF